Detailed here is one T cell receptor (beta chain). Libraries were prepared by immunoSEQ multiplex PCR; TCRdb keeps only in-frame clonotypes and omits some of them. The data contain roughly 120,000 clones, around 70% of them singletons. This entry is derived from a study of blood T cell repertoires in COVID-19. Overall study: Sample material is recorded as cDNA or gDNA derived from T cells, B-cell-depleted T cells, or PBMCs.

Seattle patients were enrolled while actively infected and followed longitudinally. Trimming removed 5 bases from V and 4 bases from J; junction bases left unmatched: 3. CDR3 length: 13 amino acids. The V gene's germline CDR1 is SGHAT and CDR2 FQNNGV. The clonotype originates from a man aged 80 or over with COVID-19, enrolled during active disease. The chain joins TRBV11-2 to TRBJ1-2, with TRBD1 identical over 8 bases. The source material was peripheral blood. CDR3 DNA sequence: TGTGCCAGCAGCCCCGGGACAGGCTATGGCTACACCTTC. This sequence encodes CASSPGTGYGYTF. Combining the CDR3 with reference TRBV11-2 and TRBJ1-2 gives the whole variable domain EAGVAQSPRYKIIEKRQSVAFWCNPISGHATLYWYQQILGQGPKLLIQFQNNGVVDDSQLPKDRFSAERLKGVDSTLKIQPAKLEDSAVYLCASSPGTGYGYTFGSGTRLTVV.